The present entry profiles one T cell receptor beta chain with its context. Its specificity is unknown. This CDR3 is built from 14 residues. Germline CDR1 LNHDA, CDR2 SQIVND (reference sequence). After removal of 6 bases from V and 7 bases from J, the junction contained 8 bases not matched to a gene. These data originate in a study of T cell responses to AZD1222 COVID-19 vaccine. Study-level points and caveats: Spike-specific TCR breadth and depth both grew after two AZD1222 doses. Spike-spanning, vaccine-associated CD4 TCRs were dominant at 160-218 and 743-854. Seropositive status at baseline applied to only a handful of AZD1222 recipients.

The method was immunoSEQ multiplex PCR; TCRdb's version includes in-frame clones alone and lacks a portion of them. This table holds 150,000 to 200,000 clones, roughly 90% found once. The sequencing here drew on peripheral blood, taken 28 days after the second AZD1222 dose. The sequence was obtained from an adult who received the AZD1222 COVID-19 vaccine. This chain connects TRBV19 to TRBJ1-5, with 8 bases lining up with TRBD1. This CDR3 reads CASRDGQGGQPQHF. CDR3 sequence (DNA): TGTGCCAGTAGAGATGGACAGGGTGGACAGCCCCAGCATTTT.